Listed below are T cell receptor beta chains from one sample, sequenced in a study of naive and memory T cell subsets. TCRdb used MiXCR to reprocess the UMI-ligation and nested PCR reads, holding one entry per CDR3 protein. The sample records approximately 80,000 distinct CDR3 sequences, 9% being singletons. Input material: naive CD8+ T cells from blood. The receptors were gathered from a human donor in good health. Both conserved end residues are trimmed from each CDR3. The D gene is left open where the match is weak. The size of a clone is reported for some rows only, either as once, few or many, or as a class for expanded clones.

>TRBV29-1|-|-
SGAGGNGYEQY
>TRBV28|few|-
ASSWGGPGELF
>TRBV11-2|few|-
ASSLGGTPNYGYT
>TRBV29-1|many|-
SVEDLAGNEQF
>TRBV28|many|-
ASSLTDNTGELF
>TRBV4-1|few|-
ASSQVRSGTPVEQY
>TRBV6-2/TRBV6-3|-|-
ASRTDPVLEPQH
>TRBV4-2|-|TRBD2
ASTETGTSYYEQY
>TRBV6-6|-|-
ASSQGTTEAF
>TRBV3-1|-|-
ASSQESRAQETQY
>TRBV13|few|-
ASSSRGYEQY
>TRBV7-2|many|TRBD2
ASSPGLAVYNEQF
>TRBV11-3|few|-
ASSLVSDNEQF
>TRBV10-2|-|-
ASSDVGGNPNTEAF
>TRBV6-5|few|TRBD1
ASGTVEQY
>TRBV9|many|TRBD2
ASSVAGGTYEQY
>TRBV14|many|TRBD2
ASSHHVPTGKQGLASPRKQF
>TRBV19|many|-
ASSIMGPQQPQH
>TRBV20-1|-|-
SARERGFSRAIYGYT
>TRBV2|-|-
AISGGPSYEQY
>TRBV25-1|few|-
ASSVGGLSTDTQY
>TRBV4-3|many|TRBD2
ASSQGGGSSYNEQF
>TRBV27|many|TRBD1
ASSPNVRDREIDEQY
>TRBV12-3/TRBV12-4|-|TRBD2
ASNSVAGPTDTQY
>TRBV29-1|few|-
SVEKTRSEAF
>TRBV5-1|-|TRBD2
ASSFSGSPEQY
>TRBV9|many|-
ASTPRPYT